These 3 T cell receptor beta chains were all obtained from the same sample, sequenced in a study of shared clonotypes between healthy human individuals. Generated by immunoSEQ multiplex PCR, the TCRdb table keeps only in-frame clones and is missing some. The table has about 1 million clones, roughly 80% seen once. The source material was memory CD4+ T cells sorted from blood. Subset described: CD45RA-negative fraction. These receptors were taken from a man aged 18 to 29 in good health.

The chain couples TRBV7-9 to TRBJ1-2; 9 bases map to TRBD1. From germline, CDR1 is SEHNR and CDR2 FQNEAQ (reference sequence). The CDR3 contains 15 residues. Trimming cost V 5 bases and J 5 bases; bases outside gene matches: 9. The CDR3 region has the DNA TGTGCCAGCAGCCACAGGGAACAGGGGGCTTATGGCTACACCTTC. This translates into CASSHREQGAYGYTF.

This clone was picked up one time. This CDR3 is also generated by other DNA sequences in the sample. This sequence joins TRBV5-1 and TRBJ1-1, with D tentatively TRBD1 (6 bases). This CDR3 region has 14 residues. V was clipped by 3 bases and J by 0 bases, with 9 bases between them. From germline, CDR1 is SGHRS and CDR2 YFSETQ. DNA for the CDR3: TGCGCCAGCAGCTCGACAGGTCTGAACACTGAAGCTTTCTTT. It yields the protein CASSSTGLNTEAFF. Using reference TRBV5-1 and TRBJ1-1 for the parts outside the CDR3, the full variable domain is KAGVTQTPRYLIKTRGQQVTLSCSPISGHRSVSWYQQTPGQGLQFLFEYFSETQRNKGNFPGRFSGRQFSNSRSEMNVSTLELGDSALYLCASSSTGLNTEAFFGQGTRLTVV.

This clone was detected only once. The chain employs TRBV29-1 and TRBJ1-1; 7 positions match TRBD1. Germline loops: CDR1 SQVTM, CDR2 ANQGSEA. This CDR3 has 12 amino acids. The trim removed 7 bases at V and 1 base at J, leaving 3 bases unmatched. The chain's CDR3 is CSGGQRNTEAFF. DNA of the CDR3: TGCAGCGGGGGACAGCGGAACACTGAAGCTTTCTTT.